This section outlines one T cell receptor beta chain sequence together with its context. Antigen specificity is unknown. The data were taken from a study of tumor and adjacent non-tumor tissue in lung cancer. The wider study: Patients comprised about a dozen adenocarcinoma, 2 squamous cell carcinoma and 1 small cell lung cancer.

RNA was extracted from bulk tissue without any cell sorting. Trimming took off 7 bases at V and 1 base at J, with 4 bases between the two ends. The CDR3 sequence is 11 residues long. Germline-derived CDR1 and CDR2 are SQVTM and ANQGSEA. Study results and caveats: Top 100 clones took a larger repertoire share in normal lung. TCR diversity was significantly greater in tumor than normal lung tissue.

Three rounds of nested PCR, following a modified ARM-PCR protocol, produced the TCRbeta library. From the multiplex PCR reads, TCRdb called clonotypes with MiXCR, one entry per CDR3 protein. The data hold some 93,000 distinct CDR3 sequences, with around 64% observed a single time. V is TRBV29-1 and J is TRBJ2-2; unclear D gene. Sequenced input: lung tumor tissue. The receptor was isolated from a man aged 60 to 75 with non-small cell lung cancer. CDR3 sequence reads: CSGMNTGELFF. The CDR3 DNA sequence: TGCAGCGGCATGAACACCGGGGAGCTGTTTTTT.